The rows below give T cell receptor beta chains drawn from one sample of a study of graft-versus-host responses after intestinal transplantation. The assay was immunoSEQ multiplex PCR, and TCRdb's table has in-frame clones only and misses some. The sample yields about 60,000 clones, roughly nine tenths seen once. Sequenced here: ileum tissue, sampled less than 400 days after transplant. The receptors were sampled from a human patient who received an intestinal transplant, so some T cells may come from the graft donor. Each CDR3 is given with its conserved first and last residue. Fields, in order: clone size, D gene, J gene, V gene, CDR3 protein, CDR3 DNA. D genes are given only for firm matches. Size is omitted from some rows. Given values are once, few, many or a class for expanded clones.

abundance: once; d_gene: TRBD1; j_gene: TRBJ1-5; v_gene: TRBV4-2; CDR3aa: CASSQDWKDRGDQPQHF; CDR3nt: TGTGCCAGCAGCCAAGATTGGAAGGACAGGGGAGATCAGCCCCAGCATTTT
abundance: -; d_gene: TRBD2; j_gene: TRBJ2-2; v_gene: TRBV9; CDR3aa: CASSSDERGGSPGELFF; CDR3nt: TGTGCCAGCAGCTCCGATGAGCGGGGGGGCAGTCCCGGGGAGCTGTTTTTT
abundance: -; d_gene: TRBD2; j_gene: TRBJ2-7; v_gene: TRBV28; CDR3aa: CASSYHSGSSYEQYF; CDR3nt: TGTGCCAGCAGTTACCATAGCGGGAGCTCCTACGAGCAGTACTTC
abundance: -; d_gene: -; j_gene: TRBJ2-7; v_gene: TRBV15; CDR3aa: CATSVGTSSYEQYF; CDR3nt: TGTGCCACCAGCGTCGGGACCAGCTCCTACGAGCAGTACTTC
abundance: few; d_gene: -; j_gene: TRBJ1-3; v_gene: TRBV2; CDR3aa: CASTAVGTIYF; CDR3nt: TGTGCCAGCACAGCGGTAGGCACCATATATTTT
abundance: -; d_gene: -; j_gene: TRBJ1-2; v_gene: TRBV29-1; CDR3aa: CSVGGQPYYGYTF; CDR3nt: TGCAGCGTTGGGGGACAACCATACTATGGCTACACCTTC
abundance: -; d_gene: -; j_gene: TRBJ1-5; v_gene: TRBV30; CDR3aa: CAWSVQGGQPQHF; CDR3nt: TGTGCCTGGAGTGTACAAGGAGGTCAGCCCCAGCATTTT
abundance: -; d_gene: TRBD1; j_gene: TRBJ2-1; v_gene: TRBV18; CDR3aa: CASYRGVNNEQFF; CDR3nt: TGTGCCAGTTACAGGGGGGTAAACAATGAGCAGTTCTTC
abundance: -; d_gene: -; j_gene: TRBJ1-1; v_gene: TRBV28; CDR3aa: CASSLSGGNTEAFF; CDR3nt: TGTGCCAGCAGTTTATCAGGCGGGAACACTGAAGCTTTCTTT
abundance: -; d_gene: -; j_gene: TRBJ2-7; v_gene: TRBV25-1; CDR3aa: CASSEAHPYEQYF; CDR3nt: TGTGCCAGCAGTGAGGCCCATCCCTACGAGCAGTACTTC
abundance: -; d_gene: -; j_gene: TRBJ2-1; v_gene: TRBV4-1; CDR3aa: CASSQLAITDNEQFF; CDR3nt: TGCGCCAGCAGCCAACTCGCCATAACAGACAATGAGCAGTTCTTC
abundance: -; d_gene: -; j_gene: TRBJ2-7; v_gene: TRBV11-2; CDR3aa: CASSGMGGYEQYF; CDR3nt: TGTGCCAGCAGCGGAATGGGGGGTTACGAGCAGTACTTC
abundance: -; d_gene: TRBD1; j_gene: TRBJ1-6; v_gene: TRBV5-6; CDR3aa: CASSFFGTERRPLHF; CDR3nt: TGTGCCAGCAGCTTCTTCGGGACAGAACGTAGACCCCTCCACTTT